Detailed here is one TCR beta chain. As yet, its antigen is unknown. V gave up 4 bases and J gave up 5 bases; unmatched junction bases: 23. The CDR3 is 21 amino acids. The data were obtained in a study of T cells in tuberculosis. Turning to the study itself: IGRA-negative adolescents, IGRA-positive adolescents with latent tuberculosis and adults with active tuberculosis formed this South African cohort.

Libraries were prepared by immunoSEQ multiplex PCR; TCRdb keeps only in-frame clonotypes and omits some of them. The sample yields about 44,000 clones, 90% to 95% seen once. Findings and caveats of the study: Active tuberculosis alpha repertoires lay closer to GMM-specific TCRs than controls'. Active tuberculosis cases were adults; controls were adolescents.

The sequencing input was PBMCs. The J gene is TRBJ1-6, the V gene TRBV23-1; 7 bases line up with TRBD1. TRBV23-1 qualifies as an ORF whose function is uncertain. The receptor comes from a donor aged 10 to 29 with latent tuberculosis or without tuberculosis infection. CDR3 bases: TGCGCCAGCAGTCTAATGGTAGGGGGACAGAAAGATAACAAGGATAATTCACCCCTCCACTTT. Amino acids: CASSLMVGGQKDNKDNSPLHF.